This T cell receptor (beta chain) is from a study of T cells in Graves' hyperthyroidism and ophthalmopathy. The table lists this clonotype with a few counts. No antigen is known for it. This could be a read error, since a much larger clone is one nucleotide away. The conserved phenylalanine or tryptophan is not found at the CDR3 terminus, so this likely reflects a read error. The study, taken as a whole, reports: Blood held most thyroid clonotypes expanded above 0.001 frequency.

Criteria for exclusion of patients were uncontrolled infection, other autoimmune disease, pregnancy or lactation. Isolation of PBMCs was performed on roughly 9 ml fresh peripheral blood. The germline V gene has CDR1 SGHTA and CDR2 FQGNSA. The CDR3 consists of 15 residues. The V end lost 2 bases, the J end lost 4 bases, and 12 bases lay between the germline ends. The CDR3 regions of TCR beta were amplified from RNA transcripts. The TCR CDR3 first-round RT-PCR relied on the HTBI primer set. Each CDR3 protein is one row after TCRdb ran MiXCR on the multiplex PCR reads. The table includes fewer than 550,000 distinct CDR3 sequences, approximately 15% detected once.

The source of this sequence is a woman aged 18-35 years with Graves' hyperthyroidism. The chain combines TRBV7-2 with TRBJ1-5; D perhaps matches TRBD1 (5 bases). Sequencing was done on a sample of blood. The CDR3 protein is CASSLNGAFNQPQHL. The CDR3 DNA is TGTGCCAGCAGCTTAAATGGGGCATTTAATCAGCCCCAGCATCTT.